This T cell receptor (beta chain) was obtained from a study of blood T cell repertoires in COVID-19. The germline V gene has CDR1 SGHTA and CDR2 FQGNSA. Deletions cut 2 bases from V and 5 bases from J, with 10 bases between. This CDR3 is 14 amino acids long. Sequencing was performed with immunoSEQ multiplex PCR; in TCRdb, only in-frame clones are kept and a portion is missing. The repertoire holds over 10,000 clones, with 71% as singletons. This clone was detected a few times. This chain links TRBV7-2 with TRBJ2-1, with D maybe TRBD2 (6 bases). This receptor was obtained from a man between 60 and 70 years old with COVID-19, enrolled during active disease. The sample comprised peripheral blood. The DNA of the CDR3 is TGTGCCAGCAGCTTATTCGCGGGAAACAATGAGCAGTTCTTC. Residues: CASSLFAGNNEQFF.